The 20 T cell receptor beta chains in this list originate from one sample, sequenced in a study of a mutant IDH1 vaccine in newly diagnosed glioma. Time point meaning: week 35, safety follow-up. One vaccine dose held 300 ug of mutant IDH1 20-mer peptide and came with topical imiquimod. Some clones are missing from TCRdb's copy, which holds only in-frame ones; the method was immunoSEQ multiplex PCR. The table lists about 32,000 clones, roughly 77% of them singletons. These receptors are not linked to any known antigen. Here the sequenced sample was PBMCs, taken from a glioma patient whose treatment included an IDH1 peptide vaccine. All receptors come from a man between 35 and 55 years old with glioma. Some clones in this sample may be carry-over from other donors' samples.

This chain uses TRBV9 with TRBJ2-2; TRBD1 agrees at 9 bases. The ends lost 4 bases at V and 5 bases at J; junction bases unmatched: 6. The germline V gene has CDR1 SGDLS and CDR2 YYNGEE. This CDR3 is built from 15 residues. The CDR3 DNA sequence: TGTGCCAGCAGCTCGATGACAGGGGGGACCGGGGAGCTGTTTTTT. Translating it yields CASSSMTGGTGELFF.

The chain has TRBV5-6 and TRBJ2-7; TRBD1 aligns across 10 bases. The V gene end was trimmed by 0 bases and the J gene end by 4 bases; junction bases not matched to a gene: 4. The CDR3 loop spans 15 amino acids. CDR1 and CDR2 (germline): SGHDT, YYEEEE. In DNA, the CDR3 is TGTGCCAGCAGCTTGGCCGGGACAGGGGTATACGAGCAGTACTTC. It specifies CASSLAGTGVYEQYF. The complete variable domain, with remaining parts taken from reference TRBV5-6 and TRBJ2-7, reads DAGVTQSPTHLIKTRGQQVTLRCSPKSGHDTVSWYQQALGQGPQFIFQYYEEEERQRGNFPDRFSGHQFPNYSSELNVNALLLGDSALYLCASSLAGTGVYEQYFGPGTRLTVT.

This chain links TRBV28 with TRBJ2-2; D may be TRBD1 (5 bases). The CDR3 length is 15 residues. CDR1 MDHEN and CDR2 SYDVKM come from the germline V gene. The V gene lost 5 bases and the J gene lost 7 bases, with 17 bases spanning the gap. CDR3 sequence (DNA): TGTGCCAGCAGTATCCTGACAGTTCCGATCGGGGAGCTGTTTTTT. Its protein product is CASSILTVPIGELFF.

The table lists this clone with a count of one. The CDR3 here is CASSNQVGLMALHF. CDR3 DNA sequence: TGTGCCAGCAGTAATCAGGTGGGCCTTATGGCCCTCCACTTT. The genes are TRBV2 and TRBJ1-6; D remains unclear. The CDR3 contains 14 residues. Trimming pared 5 bases from V and 14 bases from J, leaving 19 bases between. CDR1 and CDR2 (germline): SNHLY, FYNNEI.

The chain recombines TRBV5-8 with TRBJ2-3, with TRBD2 identical over 7 bases. The germline V gene has CDR1 SGHTS and CDR2 YDEGEE. The trim removed 4 bases at V and 2 bases at J, leaving 7 bases unmatched. This CDR3 spans 15 amino acids. The CDR3 protein is CASSTSAPYTDTQYF. In DNA form, the CDR3 reads TGTGCCAGCAGCACTAGCGCCCCTTACACAGATACGCAGTATTTT.

As to this clone: A much larger clone differs from this one at a single base, so this may be a read error. The same CDR3 can be traced to other DNA sequences in this sample. The chain has TRBV9 and TRBJ1-1; D is possibly TRBD1 (5 bases). The V end lost 4 bases, the J end lost 4 bases, and 17 bases lay between the germline ends. Looked up from germline, CDR1 is SGDLS and CDR2 is YYNGEE. The length of the CDR3 is 15 residues. CDR3 residues: CASSSSGGWGTEAFF. The CDR3 DNA is TGTGCCAGCAGCTCCAGCGGGGGGTGGGGCACTGAAGCTTTCTTT.

The rearrangement joins TRBV14 to TRBJ2-5; weak D call: TRBD2 (5 bases). Germline values: CDR1 SGHDN, CDR2 FVKESK. The CDR3 covers 15 residues. V was cut by 4 bases and J by 1 base, with 13 bases left in between. In DNA, the CDR3 is TGTGCCAGCAGCCCGTGGGCGAGCGGCCAAGAGACCCAGTACTTC. Translation gives CASSPWASGQETQYF.

The chain uses TRBV23-1 and TRBJ2-3, with D unresolved. TRBV23-1 is designated an ORF whose function remains uncertain. V shed 3 bases and J shed 1 base, with 20 bases lying between them. The CDR3 length is 18 residues. Written as DNA, the CDR3 is TGCGCCAGCAGTCATCCTACTGGTTTGGCGCCTTGCACAGATACGCAGTATTTT. The encoded protein is CASSHPTGLAPCTDTQYF.

The chain recombines TRBV5-6 with TRBJ1-3; D uncertain. V was trimmed by 0 bases and J by 0 bases, leaving 4 bases between them. Germline V gives CDR1 SGHDT, CDR2 YYEEEE. CDR3 length: 14 amino acids. This CDR3 is CASSLDTSGNTIYF. The CDR3 DNA reads as TGTGCCAGCAGCTTGGACACCTCTGGAAACACCATATATTTT. Full variable domain (outside the CDR3, taken from reference TRBV5-6 and TRBJ1-3): DAGVTQSPTHLIKTRGQQVTLRCSPKSGHDTVSWYQQALGQGPQFIFQYYEEEERQRGNFPDRFSGHQFPNYSSELNVNALLLGDSALYLCASSLDTSGNTIYFGEGSWLTVV.

The gene calls are TRBV2 and TRBJ2-3; D not certain. Germline V gene sequence: CDR1 SNHLY, CDR2 FYNNEI. The V end was cut by 6 bases, the J end by 0 bases, with 7 bases between. The CDR3 has 13 amino acids. The CDR3 nucleotides read TGTGCCAGCAGACAGACTAGCACAGATACGCAGTATTTT. Residues: CASRQTSTDTQYF. The whole variable domain, filled in from reference TRBV2 and TRBJ2-3, reads EPEVTQTPSHQVTQMGQEVILRCVPISNHLYFYWYRQILGQKVEFLVSFYNNEISEKSEIFDDQFSVERPDGSNFTLKIRSTKLEDSAMYFCASRQTSTDTQYFGPGTRLTVL.

V is TRBV11-2 and J is TRBJ1-5, with 11 bases that match TRBD1. V shed 5 bases, J shed 6 bases, and the junction held 6 bases outside the gene matches. Germline CDR1 and CDR2: SGHAT and FQNNGV. CDR3 length: 15 residues. The CDR3 protein is CASSRDRGTSQPQHF. The CDR3 DNA sequence: TGTGCCAGCAGCAGGGACAGGGGGACGAGTCAGCCCCAGCATTTT.

The chain couples TRBV18 to TRBJ1-5, with TRBD1 matching 10 bases. The V and J ends lost 5 bases and 5 bases, in that order; junction bases with no gene match: 0. CDR1 is KGHSH and CDR2 is LQKENI in the germline V gene. CDR3 length equals 13 residues. The CDR3 is CASSGQGDQPQHF. Written as DNA, the CDR3 is TGTGCCAGCTCAGGACAGGGGGATCAGCCCCAGCATTTT.

The chain employs TRBV18 and TRBJ1-6, with 8 bases that match TRBD1. The CDR3 spans 15 residues. CDR1 and CDR2 from the germline V gene are KGHSH and LQKENI. V gave up 6 bases and J gave up 8 bases; unmatched junction bases: 9. CDR3 DNA: TGTGCCAGCTCCCCGGACAGGGTTGTGGATTCACCCCTCCACTTT. This sequence encodes CASSPDRVVDSPLHF.

This rearrangement joins TRBV28 to TRBJ2-2; D is undetermined. V was cut by 6 bases and J by 3 bases, with 11 bases left in between. This CDR3 is 14 amino acids long. Germline CDR1 and CDR2: MDHEN and SYDVKM. CDR3 nucleotides: TGTGCCAGCAGCTCCCCCGGAGACACCGGGGAGCTGTTTTTT. It codes for CASSSPGDTGELFF.

CDR3 nucleotide sequence: TGCGCCAGCAGCCAAGAACCTACCGGGACAGGGACCTACGAGCAGTACTTC. Translation: CASSQEPTGTGTYEQYF. The rearrangement uses TRBV4-1 and TRBJ2-7; TRBD1 matches 9 bases. This CDR3 contains 17 residues. J lost 2 bases, V lost 0 bases, and 8 bases had no gene match. Germline values: CDR1 MGHRA, CDR2 YSYEKL.

This chain uses TRBV2 with TRBJ2-3; D might be TRBD1 (6 bases). Germline V gene sequence: CDR1 SNHLY, CDR2 FYNNEI. Trimming cost V 5 bases and J 1 base, with 16 bases left between them. The CDR3 has 16 residues. The CDR3 DNA follows: TGTGCCAGCAGTTCCGGGACAAGATTTCGCACAGATACGCAGTATTTT. As protein: CASSSGTRFRTDTQYF.

A single count supports this clone. This rearrangement joins TRBV5-1 to TRBJ1-1; no definite D call. Germline CDR1 reads SGHRS; CDR2 reads YFSETQ. V lost 4 bases and J lost 5, with 15 bases in between. There are 14 residues in the CDR3. The CDR3 DNA reads TGCGCCAGCAGCCCGGACCCCGCAGGTACTGAAGCTTTCTTT. This sequence encodes CASSPDPAGTEAFF.

This sequence joins TRBV9 and TRBJ1-2; TRBD1 matches 9 bases. The V gene end was trimmed by 3 bases and the J gene end by 4 bases; junction bases not matched to a gene: 13. Germline values: CDR1 SGDLS, CDR2 YYNGEE. This CDR3 is 17 amino acids long. CDR3 protein: CASSGDRDRETGYGYTF. As DNA, the CDR3 is TGTGCCAGCAGCGGAGACCGGGACAGGGAGACGGGCTATGGCTACACCTTC.

The chain employs TRBV9 and TRBJ1-1; the D gene is possibly TRBD1 (5 bases). Per the germline V gene, CDR1 is SGDLS and CDR2 is YYNGEE. This CDR3 has 15 amino acids. V was trimmed by 2 bases and J by 3 bases, leaving 14 bases between them. CDR3 DNA sequence: TGTGCCAGCAGCGTTACGGGGGGGGGTTACACTGAAGCTTTCTTT. It yields the protein CASSVTGGGYTEAFF.

The chain links TRBV10-3 to TRBJ2-5, with D possibly being TRBD2 (6 bases). CDR3 length: 13 amino acids. Trimming cost V 3 bases and J 6 bases, with 11 bases left between them. Germline CDR1 and CDR2: ENHRY and SYGVKD. CDR3 bases: TGTGCCATCAGTGATGGGGAGGAGAAGACCCAGTACTTC. Translating gives CAISDGEEKTQYF.